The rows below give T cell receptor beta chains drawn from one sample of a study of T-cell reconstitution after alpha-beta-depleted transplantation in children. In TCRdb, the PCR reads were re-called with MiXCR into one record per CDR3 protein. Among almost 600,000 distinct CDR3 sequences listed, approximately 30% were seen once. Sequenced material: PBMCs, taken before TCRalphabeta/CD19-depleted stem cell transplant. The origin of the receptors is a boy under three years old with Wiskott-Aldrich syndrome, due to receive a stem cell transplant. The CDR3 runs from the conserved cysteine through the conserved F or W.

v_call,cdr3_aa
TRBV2,CASSVDSGGGYEQFF
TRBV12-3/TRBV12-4,CASSLMRGSDTQYF
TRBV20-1,CSASAINYGYTF
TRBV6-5,CASSYGVAGSNEQFF
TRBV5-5,CASSLVPAVGNTIYF
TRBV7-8,CASMRLAEGNEQFF
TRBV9,CASSVGQDQPQHF
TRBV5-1,CASSSSGNPDTQYF
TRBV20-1,CSARGDPVAYTQYF
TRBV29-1,CSVAPQAGVNTGELFF
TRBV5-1,CASSVTGTAVTNYGYTF
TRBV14,CASSQENRPGEKLFF
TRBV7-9,CASSLFREAFF